The rows below give T cell receptor beta chains drawn from one sample of a study of blood T cell repertoires in COVID-19. Only in-frame clones appear in the TCRdb table, and some are missing; sequencing was by immunoSEQ multiplex PCR. The sample includes 75,000 to 85,000 clones, 80% to 90% of them seen just once. Sample: peripheral blood. All receptors derive from a man between 60 and 75 years old with COVID-19, enrolled during active disease. CDR3s include the opening cysteine and the closing phenylalanine or tryptophan. Fields, in order: J gene, D gene, V gene, CDR3 protein. The D gene is left open where the match is weak.

TRBJ1-2 | NA | TRBV3-1/TRBV3-2 | CASGAAGWGANYGYTF
TRBJ2-1 | TRBD2 | TRBV12-3/TRBV12-4 | CASSGLTNNEQFF
TRBJ1-6 | NA | TRBV4-1 | CASSQVPFRGPSPLHF
TRBJ1-1 | NA | TRBV3-1/TRBV3-2 | CASSHGGKTEAFF
TRBJ2-7 | TRBD2 | TRBV11-2 | CASSQVGGGRWYEQYF
TRBJ2-6 | TRBD2 | TRBV24-1 | CATSDPGGGIGANVLTF
TRBJ1-1 | TRBD1 | TRBV6-5 | CASSTRQGDTEAFF
TRBJ1-1 | NA | TRBV6-1 | CASSEGRNTYTEAFF
TRBJ1-2 | NA | TRBV28 | CARCFGGRGGYTF
TRBJ2-5 | NA | TRBV30 | CAWVQRDQETQYF
TRBJ2-5 | NA | TRBV11-1 | CASSSPGYLETQYF
TRBJ1-1 | NA | TRBV3-1/TRBV3-2 | CASSQVASSEVGAFF
TRBJ1-2 | TRBD1 | TRBV19 | CASSREPGQGARYGYTF
TRBJ2-7 | NA | TRBV6-5 | CASSYSELQGYEQYF
TRBJ2-5 | NA | TRBV13 | CASRRGEETQYF
TRBJ1-2 | TRBD1 | TRBV25-1 | CASTTGNRLGYTF
TRBJ2-2 | NA | TRBV11-3 | CASSPGSWTGELFF
TRBJ1-4 | NA | TRBV19 | CASSMVGASNEKLFF
TRBJ1-6 | NA | TRBV28 | CASRNTGRSSPLHF
TRBJ1-4 | NA | TRBV21-1 | CATSSRVGGEKLFF
TRBJ1-1 | TRBD1 | TRBV11-2 | CASSGGQGAVTEAFF
TRBJ2-1 | TRBD1 | TRBV6-1 | CASSEQGASEQFF
TRBJ2-5 | NA | TRBV24-1 | CATSDLNSLETQYF
TRBJ1-2 | NA | TRBV10-3 | CAISDRAGGGYTF
TRBJ2-1 | NA | TRBV23-1 | CASGETRAGFLIF
TRBJ2-7 | TRBD2 | TRBV5-1 | CASSSNSSGRRYEQYF
TRBJ1-3 | NA | TRBV5-1 | CASSTGHNSGNTIYF
TRBJ2-3 | TRBD2 | TRBV28 | CASTSGGLPSTDTQYF
TRBJ2-7 | TRBD1 | TRBV6-6 | CASSYDRGNYEQYF
TRBJ1-5 | NA | TRBV7-6 | CASSLAQNQPQHF
TRBJ1-1 | NA | TRBV29-1 | CSVEDRGDTEAFF
TRBJ1-1 | NA | TRBV7-9 | CASNVKRRVDEAFF
TRBJ1-4 | TRBD1 | TRBV28 | CASRGTGSHEKLFF
TRBJ2-7 | TRBD1 | TRBV6-4 | CASSDSGQGINEQYF